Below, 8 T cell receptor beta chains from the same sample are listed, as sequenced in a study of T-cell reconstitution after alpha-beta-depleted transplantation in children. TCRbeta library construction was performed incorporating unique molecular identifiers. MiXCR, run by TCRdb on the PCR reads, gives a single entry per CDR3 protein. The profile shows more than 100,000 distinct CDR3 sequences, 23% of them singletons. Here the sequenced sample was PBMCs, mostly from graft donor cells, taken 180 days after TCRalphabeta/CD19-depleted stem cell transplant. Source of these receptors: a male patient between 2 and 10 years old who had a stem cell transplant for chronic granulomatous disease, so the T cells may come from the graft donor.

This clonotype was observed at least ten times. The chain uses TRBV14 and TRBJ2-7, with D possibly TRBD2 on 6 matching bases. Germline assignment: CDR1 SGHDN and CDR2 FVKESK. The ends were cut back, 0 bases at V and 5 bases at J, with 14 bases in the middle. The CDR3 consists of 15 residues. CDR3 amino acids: CASSQDWLEGNEQYF. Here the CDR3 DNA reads TGTGCCAGCAGCCAAGATTGGTTGGAGGGTAACGAGCAGTACTTC.

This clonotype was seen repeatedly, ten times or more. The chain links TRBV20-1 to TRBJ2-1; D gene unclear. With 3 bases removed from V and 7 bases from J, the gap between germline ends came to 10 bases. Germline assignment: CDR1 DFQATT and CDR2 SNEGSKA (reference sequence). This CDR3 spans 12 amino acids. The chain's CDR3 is CSASAQRNEQFF. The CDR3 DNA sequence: TGCAGTGCTAGCGCACAGAGGAATGAGCAGTTCTTC.

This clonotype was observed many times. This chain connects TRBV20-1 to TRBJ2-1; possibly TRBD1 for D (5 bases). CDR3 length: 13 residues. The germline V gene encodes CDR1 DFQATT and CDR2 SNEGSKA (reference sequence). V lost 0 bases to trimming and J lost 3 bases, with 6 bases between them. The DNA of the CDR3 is TGCAGTGCTAGAGAAAGGGGCTACAATGAGCAGTTCTTC. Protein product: CSARERGYNEQFF.

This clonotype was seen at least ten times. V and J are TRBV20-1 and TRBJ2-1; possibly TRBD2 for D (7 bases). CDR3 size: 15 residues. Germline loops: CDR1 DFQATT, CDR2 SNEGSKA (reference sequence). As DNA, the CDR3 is TGCACCACATCAAGAGGGGGGAGGGACTACAATGAGCAGTTCTTC. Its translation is CTTSRGGRDYNEQFF.

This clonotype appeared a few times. The CDR3 protein is CASSPSGSASYNEQFF. For the CDR3, the DNA is TGTGCCAGCAGCCCTAGCGGGAGTGCCTCCTACAATGAGCAGTTCTTC. The chain carries TRBV7-9 and TRBJ2-1; TRBD2 matches at 10 bases. CDR1 and CDR2 (germline): SEHNR, FQNEAQ (reference sequence). V was clipped by 5 bases and J by 0 bases; unmatched bases: 4. The CDR3 has 16 residues. Full variable domain (missing parts from reference TRBV7-9 and TRBJ2-1): DTGVSQNPRHKITKRGQNVTFRCDPISEHNRLYWYRQTLGQGPEFLTYFQNEAQLEKSRLLSDRFSAERPKGSFSTLEIQRTEQGDSAMYLCASSPSGSASYNEQFFGPGTRLTVL.

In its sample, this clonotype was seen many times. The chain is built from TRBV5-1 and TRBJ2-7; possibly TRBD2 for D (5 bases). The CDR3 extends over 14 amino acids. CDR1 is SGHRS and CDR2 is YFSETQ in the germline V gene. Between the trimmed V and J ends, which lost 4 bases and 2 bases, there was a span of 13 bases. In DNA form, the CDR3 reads TGCGCCAGCAGCGTGGACTGGAAAACCTACGAGCAGTACTTC. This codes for CASSVDWKTYEQYF.

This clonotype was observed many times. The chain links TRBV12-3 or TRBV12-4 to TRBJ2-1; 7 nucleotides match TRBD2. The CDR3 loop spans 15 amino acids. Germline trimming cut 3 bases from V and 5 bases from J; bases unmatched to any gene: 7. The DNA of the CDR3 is TGTGCCAGCAGTTTTGGCGGGAGTTTCCACAATGAGCAGTTCTTC. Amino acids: CASSFGGSFHNEQFF.

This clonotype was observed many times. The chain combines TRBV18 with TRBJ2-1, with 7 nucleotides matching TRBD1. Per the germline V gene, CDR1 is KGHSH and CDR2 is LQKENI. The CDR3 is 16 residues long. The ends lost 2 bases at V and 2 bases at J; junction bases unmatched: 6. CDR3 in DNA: TGTGCCAGCTCACCAGAGGACAGGCCCCCCTACAATGAGCAGTTCTTC. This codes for CASSPEDRPPYNEQFF. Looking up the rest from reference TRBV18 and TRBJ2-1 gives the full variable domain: NAGVMQNPRHLVRRRGQEARLRCSPMKGHSHVYWYRQLPEEGLKFMVYLQKENIIDESGMPKERFSAEFPKEGPSILRIQQVVRGDSAAYFCASSPEDRPPYNEQFFGPGTRLTVL.